These 3 T cell receptor beta chains were all obtained from the same sample, sequenced in a study of TIL therapy for anti-PD-1-resistant metastatic lung cancer. The time point: pre-treatment sample, taken before nivolumab and TIL therapy. Pleural nodules or supraclavicular lymph nodes made up most of the excised metastases sampled. The libraries were made with immunoSEQ v3. This table comes from immunoSEQ multiplex PCR, and its TCRdb copy is limited to in-frame clones, with some not included. The top ten clones hold about 6% of a sample with about 50,000 clones, over 65% of them seen once. The sample was tumor tissue, taken at baseline. The source of these receptors is a person between 25 and 80 years old with non-small cell lung cancer.

The chain has TRBV5-1 and TRBJ2-7; D unresolved. Between the trimmed V and J ends, which lost 0 bases and 7 bases, there was a span of 8 bases. This CDR3 is built from 12 residues. Looked up from germline, CDR1 is SGHRS and CDR2 is YFSETQ. CDR3 DNA sequence: TGCGCCAGCAGCTTGGGGGCCAGGGAGCAGTACTTC. This translates into CASSLGAREQYF. Filled out from reference TRBV5-1 and TRBJ2-7, the complete variable domain reads KAGVTQTPRYLIKTRGQQVTLSCSPISGHRSVSWYQQTPGQGLQFLFEYFSETQRNKGNFPGRFSGRQFSNSRSEMNVSTLELGDSALYLCASSLGAREQYFGPGTRLTVT.

The rearrangement uses TRBV6-5 and TRBJ2-2; D could derive from TRBD1 or TRBD2 (5 bases each). CDR1 is MNHEY and CDR2 is SVGAGI in the germline V gene. The V end lost 5 bases, the J end lost 9 bases, and 16 bases lay between the germline ends. CDR3 length: 14 amino acids. The DNA for the CDR3 is TGTGCCAGCAGTCCGGGGACCCGTTCCAGGGAGCTGTTTTTT. The encoded protein is CASSPGTRSRELFF.

This clone was counted only a few times. CDR3 region: CASLIPGQGNQPQHF. CDR3 coding DNA: TGTGCCAGCTTAATACCGGGACAGGGGAATCAGCCCCAGCATTTT. V gene TRBV28 combines with J gene TRBJ1-5; 10 nucleotides align to TRBD1. The CDR3 covers 15 residues. Germline V CDR1 and CDR2: MDHEN, SYDVKM. The V and J ends lost 8 bases and 4 bases, in that order; junction bases with no gene match: 8.